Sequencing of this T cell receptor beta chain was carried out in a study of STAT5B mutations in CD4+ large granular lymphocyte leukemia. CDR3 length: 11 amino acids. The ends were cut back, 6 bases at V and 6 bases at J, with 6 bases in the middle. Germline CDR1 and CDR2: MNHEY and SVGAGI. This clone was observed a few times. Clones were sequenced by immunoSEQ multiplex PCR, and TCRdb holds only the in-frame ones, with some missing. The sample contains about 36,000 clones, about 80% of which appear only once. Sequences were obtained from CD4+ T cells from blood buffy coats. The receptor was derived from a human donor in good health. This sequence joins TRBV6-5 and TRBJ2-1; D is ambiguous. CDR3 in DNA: TGTGCCAGCAGCTCGACCAATGAGCAGTTCTTC. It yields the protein CASSSTNEQFF.